This T cell receptor (beta chain) was retrieved from a study of PD-L1 blockade in urothelial cancer. Study-level background: When blood samples were assessed, the median T cell count was some 140,000.

Time point here: peripheral blood 6 weeks after treatment start. Only in-frame clones appear in the TCRdb table, and some are missing; sequencing was by immunoSEQ multiplex PCR. This sample has around 69,000 clones, with less than 95% found just once. This CDR3 comprises 15 residues. Trimming removed 1 base at V and 0 bases at J, with 9 bases between. Germline CDR1 MNHEY, CDR2 SVGAGI. Specimen: PBMCs, collected around atezolizumab (anti-PD-L1) treatment. The chain is built from TRBV6-5 and TRBJ1-1, with a tentative D call TRBD1 (5 bases). The receptor was isolated from a woman of 80 years or more with urothelial cancer. CDR3 in amino acids: CASSYFGGVNTEAFF. The DNA for the CDR3 is TGTGCCAGCAGTTACTTTGGGGGGGTGAACACTGAAGCTTTCTTT.